A selection of T cell receptor beta chains follows, all from one sample in a study of shared clonotypes between healthy human individuals. Sequencing was performed with immunoSEQ multiplex PCR; in TCRdb, only in-frame clones are kept and a portion is missing. The sample shows roughly 490,000 clones, approximately 80% of them seen only once. Sequencing used PBMCs. The source is a woman in her 40s in good health. Some clones in this sample may be carry-over from other donors' samples. CDR3s include the opening cysteine and the closing phenylalanine or tryptophan. The D gene is left open where the match is weak. Where a row states a size, it is once, few, many or the class of an expanded clone; other rows omit it.

size: NA
D: TRBD2
V: TRBV11-2
J: TRBJ2-7
DNA: TGTGCCAGCAGGACTGGGACTAGCGGGAGATACGAGCAGTACTTC
CDR3: CASRTGTSGRYEQYF

size: NA
D: NA
V: TRBV6-6
J: TRBJ2-7
DNA: TGTGCCAGCAGGCCCGGGCAGGGGTATTCCTACGAGCAGTACTTC
CDR3: CASRPGQGYSYEQYF

size: NA
D: NA
V: TRBV19
J: TRBJ1-1
DNA: TGTGCCAGTAGTATTCCGGCACGGAACTCTGAAGCTTTCTTT
CDR3: CASSIPARNSEAFF

size: NA
D: TRBD2
V: TRBV29-1
J: TRBJ2-1
DNA: TGCAGCACCAGACTAGCGGGAGGTTACAATGAGCAGTTCTTC
CDR3: CSTRLAGGYNEQFF

size: NA
D: NA
V: TRBV6-5
J: TRBJ1-1
DNA: TGTGCCAGCAGTTACACAGCGAACACTGAAGCTTTCTTT
CDR3: CASSYTANTEAFF

size: once
D: NA
V: TRBV5-4
J: TRBJ2-7
DNA: TGTGCCAGCAGCGTGCCGGGACCCCAGGGGGAGCAGTACTTC
CDR3: CASSVPGPQGEQYF

size: NA
D: TRBD2
V: TRBV27
J: TRBJ2-3
DNA: TGTGCCAGCGGAATTAGCGGGAGGGCCACTAGTAGCACAGATACGCAGTATTTT
CDR3: CASGISGRATSSTDTQYF

size: few
D: TRBD1
V: TRBV28
J: TRBJ2-7
DNA: TGTGCCAGCAGTTTATCCCGACATCTCACGGGACAGGACGCCTCCTACGAGCAGTACTTC
CDR3: CASSLSRHLTGQDASYEQYF

size: NA
D: NA
V: TRBV7-8
J: TRBJ1-4
DNA: TGTGCCAGCAGCTTAGACGCTATGGGTGAAAAACTGTTTTTT
CDR3: CASSLDAMGEKLFF

size: NA
D: NA
V: TRBV11-2
J: TRBJ2-7
DNA: TGTGCCAGCAGCGGAGCTTACGAGCAGTACTTC
CDR3: CASSGAYEQYF

size: NA
D: NA
V: TRBV28
J: TRBJ1-5
DNA: TGTGCCAGCAGTTCGAATTTACGCAATCAGCCCCAGCATTTT
CDR3: CASSSNLRNQPQHF

size: many
D: NA
V: TRBV5-4
J: TRBJ2-6
DNA: TGTGCCAGCAGCTTGTTCCGGGGGGCGGAATCTGGGGCCAACGTCCTGACTTTC
CDR3: CASSLFRGAESGANVLTF

size: NA
D: NA
V: TRBV10-3
J: TRBJ1-1
DNA: TGTGCCATCAGTGAGTCGTTGCAGGGTTTGGCTTTCTTT
CDR3: CAISESLQGLAFF

size: NA
D: NA
V: TRBV28
J: TRBJ2-1
DNA: TGTGCCAGCAGTCCCCGTGGCTCCTACAATGAGCAGTTCTTC
CDR3: CASSPRGSYNEQFF

size: NA
D: NA
V: TRBV28
J: TRBJ2-7
DNA: TGTGCCAGCAGTTCAACGAACGCGTACGAGCAGTACTTC
CDR3: CASSSTNAYEQYF

size: many
D: NA
V: TRBV28
J: TRBJ2-2
DNA: TGTGCCAGCAGATATCTCCTTGGGGCCGGGGAGCTGTTTTTT
CDR3: CASRYLLGAGELFF

size: NA
D: TRBD2
V: TRBV28
J: TRBJ2-1
DNA: TGTGCCAGCAGTTTAGCCGGGAGGGCCTACAATGAGCAGTTCTTC
CDR3: CASSLAGRAYNEQFF

size: NA
D: TRBD1
V: TRBV29-1
J: TRBJ2-5
DNA: TGCAGCGTTACCTCGGACAGGGGAGAGACCCAGTACTTC
CDR3: CSVTSDRGETQYF

size: few
D: NA
V: TRBV18
J: TRBJ2-2
DNA: TGTGCCAGCTCACCACCGGAGGGGGTTAGCGGCACCGGGGAGCTGTTTTTT
CDR3: CASSPPEGVSGTGELFF

size: few
D: NA
V: TRBV6-7
J: TRBJ2-3
DNA: TGTGCCAGCAGTTACCCTAGGGGGGATACGCAGTATTTT
CDR3: CASSYPRGDTQYF

size: NA
D: NA
V: TRBV28
J: TRBJ1-1
DNA: TGTGCCAGCAGTTTGCGCCTCACTGAAGCTTTCTTT
CDR3: CASSLRLTEAFF

size: NA
D: TRBD2
V: TRBV29-1
J: TRBJ2-3
DNA: TGCAGCGTTGAGTTTAGCGGGAGGGAGTCAGATACGCAGTATTTT
CDR3: CSVEFSGRESDTQYF

size: NA
D: TRBD2
V: TRBV30
J: TRBJ2-5
DNA: TGTGCCTGGAAGACGGTTCGCCTAGCGGCCAAAGAGACCCAGTACTTC
CDR3: CAWKTVRLAAKETQYF

size: NA
D: NA
V: TRBV20-1
J: TRBJ2-7
DNA: TGCAGTGCTAGAGCCCCAAACGGGCAGTACTTC
CDR3: CSARAPNGQYF

size: NA
D: NA
V: TRBV7-2
J: TRBJ2-7
DNA: TGTGCCAGCAGCTTAGAGACAGGTACCGCCTACGAGCAGTACTTC
CDR3: CASSLETGTAYEQYF

size: NA
D: TRBD2
V: TRBV28
J: TRBJ2-5
DNA: TGTGCCAGCAGTTTGACTAGCCGAGAGACCCAGTACTTC
CDR3: CASSLTSRETQYF

size: NA
D: NA
V: TRBV29-1
J: TRBJ2-3
DNA: TGCAGCGCCGGCTGGGATACGCAGTATTTT
CDR3: CSAGWDTQYF

size: NA
D: TRBD1
V: TRBV9
J: TRBJ1-2
DNA: TGTGCCAGCAGCGTAGATCCAGGGGGCTCTGGCTACACCTTC
CDR3: CASSVDPGGSGYTF

size: once
D: TRBD1
V: TRBV28
J: TRBJ1-2
DNA: TGTGCCAGCAGTTTGCCCGGAGGGACAGGCGGCGGCTACACCTTC
CDR3: CASSLPGGTGGGYTF

size: NA
D: NA
V: TRBV28
J: TRBJ1-4
DNA: TGTGCCAGCAGTTTAGGGCAGTCTAGACTGTTTTTT
CDR3: CASSLGQSRLFF

size: NA
D: NA
V: TRBV2
J: TRBJ1-5
DNA: TGTGCCAGCAGTCGGGCGGGAGGCGGTCAGCCCCAGCATTTT
CDR3: CASSRAGGGQPQHF

size: few
D: NA
V: TRBV19
J: TRBJ2-7
DNA: TGTGCCAGTAGCCGTCAGGGAAATTCTTACGAGCAGTACTTC
CDR3: CASSRQGNSYEQYF

size: NA
D: TRBD1
V: TRBV10-1
J: TRBJ1-1
DNA: TGCGCCAGCACAGACTATCTCAGGGGGCATTTGAACACTGAAGCTTTCTTT
CDR3: CASTDYLRGHLNTEAFF

size: many
D: NA
V: TRBV27
J: TRBJ2-1
DNA: TGTGCCAGCAGTCCCCGTGCCGCACTGGGGAATGAGCAGTTCTTC
CDR3: CASSPRAALGNEQFF

size: NA
D: TRBD1
V: TRBV4-2
J: TRBJ1-3
DNA: TGTGCCAGCAGCCAAGCGGGACAGGGGGTCGGAAACACCATATATTTT
CDR3: CASSQAGQGVGNTIYF

size: NA
D: NA
V: TRBV5-1
J: TRBJ2-5
DNA: TGCGCCAGCAGCCTGTTATTACAGGTCGAAGAGACCCAGTACTTC
CDR3: CASSLLLQVEETQYF

size: NA
D: NA
V: TRBV18
J: TRBJ2-7
DNA: TGTGCCAGCTCACCAGGGTCAGGGAACGAGCAGTACTTC
CDR3: CASSPGSGNEQYF

size: NA
D: TRBD2
V: TRBV10-3
J: TRBJ2-1
DNA: TGTGCCATCAGTGGACTAGCGGGAGTGGGTGAGCAGTTCTTC
CDR3: CAISGLAGVGEQFF

size: NA
D: NA
V: TRBV30
J: TRBJ2-7
DNA: TGTGCCTGGAGTCTGTGGGAAGGACTCTACGAGCAGTACTTC
CDR3: CAWSLWEGLYEQYF

size: NA
D: NA
V: TRBV9
J: TRBJ1-1
DNA: TGTGCCAGCCCGCGGACTGAAGCCTTCTTT
CDR3: CASPRTEAFF

size: NA
D: TRBD1
V: TRBV7-3
J: TRBJ1-2
DNA: TGTGCCAGCAGCCCTCCAGGACAGGGTGGCTACACCTTC
CDR3: CASSPPGQGGYTF

size: many
D: NA
V: TRBV9
J: TRBJ1-2
DNA: TGTGCCAGCAGGGGGACGGCGGTCTATGGCTACACCTTC
CDR3: CASRGTAVYGYTF

size: NA
D: NA
V: TRBV28
J: TRBJ1-4
DNA: TGTGCCAGCAGTCTGAGACAGAATGAAAAACTGTTTTTT
CDR3: CASSLRQNEKLFF

size: few
D: NA
V: TRBV11-2
J: TRBJ2-6
DNA: TGTGCCAGCAGCTTAGGTCCCGGTCAGGGCGCCGGGGCCAACGTCCTGACTTTC
CDR3: CASSLGPGQGAGANVLTF

size: NA
D: NA
V: TRBV7-9
J: TRBJ1-1
DNA: TGTGCCAGCAGCTTAGTGGCCGGGACTGAAGCTTTCTTT
CDR3: CASSLVAGTEAFF

size: NA
D: NA
V: TRBV2
J: TRBJ2-3
DNA: TGTGCCAGCAGTGAGGGCATGCTCCGCGTCGCAGATACGCAGTATTTT
CDR3: CASSEGMLRVADTQYF

size: NA
D: TRBD1
V: TRBV5-1
J: TRBJ1-5
DNA: TGCGCCAGCAGCCCCGGACAGGGCGACCAGCCCCAGCATTTT
CDR3: CASSPGQGDQPQHF

size: once
D: NA
V: TRBV5-8
J: TRBJ2-7
DNA: TGTGCCAGCAGCTTGGCCCATGGGCAGGGGAGAAGCGAGCAGTACTTC
CDR3: CASSLAHGQGRSEQYF

size: few
D: NA
V: TRBV5-1
J: TRBJ2-5
DNA: TGCGCCAGCAGCTTGGGGCGGAATCAAAAAGAGACCCAGTACTTC
CDR3: CASSLGRNQKETQYF

size: NA
D: NA
V: TRBV4-1
J: TRBJ2-7
DNA: TGCGCCAGCAGCCAAGAAATAGGGGCAGCCAGTTACGAGCAGTACTTC
CDR3: CASSQEIGAASYEQYF

size: NA
D: TRBD2
V: TRBV7-3
J: TRBJ2-3
DNA: TGTGCCAGCAGCGTGACTAGCGGGAGCACAGATACGCAGTATTTT
CDR3: CASSVTSGSTDTQYF